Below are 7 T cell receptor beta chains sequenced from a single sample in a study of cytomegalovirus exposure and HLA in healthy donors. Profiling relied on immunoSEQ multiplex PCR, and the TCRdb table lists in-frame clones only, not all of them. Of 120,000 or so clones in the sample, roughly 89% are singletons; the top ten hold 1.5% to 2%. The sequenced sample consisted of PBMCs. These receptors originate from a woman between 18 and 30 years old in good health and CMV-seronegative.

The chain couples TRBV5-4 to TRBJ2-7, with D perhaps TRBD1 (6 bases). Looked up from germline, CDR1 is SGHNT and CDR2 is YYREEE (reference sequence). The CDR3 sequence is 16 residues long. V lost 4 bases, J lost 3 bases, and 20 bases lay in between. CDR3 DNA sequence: TGTGCCAGCAGCCACCGGGACAAGGGAAGAGGCTACGAGCAGTACTTC. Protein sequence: CASSHRDKGRGYEQYF.

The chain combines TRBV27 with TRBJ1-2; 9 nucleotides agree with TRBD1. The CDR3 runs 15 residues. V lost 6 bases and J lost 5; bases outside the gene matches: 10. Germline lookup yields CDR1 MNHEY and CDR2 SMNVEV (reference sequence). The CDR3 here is CASRGGQGLKYGYTF. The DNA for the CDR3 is TGTGCCAGCAGGGGGGGACAGGGCTTAAAGTATGGCTACACCTTC.

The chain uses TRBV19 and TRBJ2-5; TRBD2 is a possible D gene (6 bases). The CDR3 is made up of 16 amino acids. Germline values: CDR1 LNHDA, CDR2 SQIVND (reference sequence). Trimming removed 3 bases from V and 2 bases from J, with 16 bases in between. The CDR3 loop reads CASSIGGSPSQETQYF. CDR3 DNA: TGTGCCAGTAGTATTGGGGGGTCTCCAAGTCAAGAGACCCAGTACTTC.

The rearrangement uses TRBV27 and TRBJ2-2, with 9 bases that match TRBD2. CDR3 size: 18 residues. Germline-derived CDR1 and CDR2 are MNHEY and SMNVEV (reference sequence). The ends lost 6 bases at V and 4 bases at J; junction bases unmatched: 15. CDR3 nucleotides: TGTGCCAGCAGCCCGCCGGGACTAGCCATTTATCGCACCGGGGAGCTGTTTTTT. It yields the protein CASSPPGLAIYRTGELFF.

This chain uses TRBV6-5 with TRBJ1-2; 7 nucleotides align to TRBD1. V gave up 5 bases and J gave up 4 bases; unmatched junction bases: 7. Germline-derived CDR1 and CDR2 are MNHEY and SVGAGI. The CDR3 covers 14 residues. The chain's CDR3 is CASSIQGPFYGYTF. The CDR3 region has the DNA TGTGCCAGCAGTATACAGGGGCCGTTCTATGGCTACACCTTC.

CDR3 loop: CASRFAGRYSYNEQFF. Here the CDR3 DNA reads TGCGCCAGCAGATTTGCCGGGAGGTACTCCTACAATGAGCAGTTCTTC. This chain joins TRBV5-1 and TRBJ2-1, with TRBD2 matching over 7 bases. CDR1 SGHRS and CDR2 YFSETQ come from the germline V gene. J lost 0 bases, V lost 5 bases, and 8 bases had no gene match. The CDR3 covers 16 residues.

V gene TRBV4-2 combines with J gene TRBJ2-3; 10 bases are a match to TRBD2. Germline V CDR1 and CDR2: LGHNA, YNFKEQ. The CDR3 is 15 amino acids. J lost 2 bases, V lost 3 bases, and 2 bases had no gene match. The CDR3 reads CASSHGLADTDTQYF. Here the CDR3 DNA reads TGTGCCAGCAGCCACGGACTAGCGGACACAGATACGCAGTATTTT.